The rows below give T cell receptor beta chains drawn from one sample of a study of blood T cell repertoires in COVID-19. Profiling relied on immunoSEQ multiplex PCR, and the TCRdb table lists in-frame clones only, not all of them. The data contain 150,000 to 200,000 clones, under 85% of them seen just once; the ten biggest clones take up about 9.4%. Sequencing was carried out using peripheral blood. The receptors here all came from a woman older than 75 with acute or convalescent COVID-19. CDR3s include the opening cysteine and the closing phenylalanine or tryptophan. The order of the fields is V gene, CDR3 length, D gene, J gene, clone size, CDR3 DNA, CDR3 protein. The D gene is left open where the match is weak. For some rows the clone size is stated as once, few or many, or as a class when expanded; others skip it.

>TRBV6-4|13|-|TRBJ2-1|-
TGTGCCAGCAGTGACGGACTTGACAATGAGCAGTTCTTC
CASSDGLDNEQFF
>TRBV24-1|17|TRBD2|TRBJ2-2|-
TGTGCCACCAGTGATTTGCGGGAGGGGGCGAACACCGGGGAGCTGTTTTTT
CATSDLREGANTGELFF
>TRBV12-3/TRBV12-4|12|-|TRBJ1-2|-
TGTGCCAGCAGTCCTAGTAGCTATGGCTACACCTTC
CASSPSSYGYTF
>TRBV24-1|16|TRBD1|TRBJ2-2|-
TGTGCCACCAGTGATTTGAGACAGGGGAACACCGGGGAGCTGTTTTTT
CATSDLRQGNTGELFF
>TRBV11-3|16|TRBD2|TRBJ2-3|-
TGTGCCAGCAGCCCAGGGACTAGCGGGGGATTGGTTACGCAGTATTTT
CASSPGTSGGLVTQYF
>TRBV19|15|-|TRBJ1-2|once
TGTGCCAGTAGCCCGGACAGCCCCCGAGGATATGGCTACACCTTC
CASSPDSPRGYGYTF
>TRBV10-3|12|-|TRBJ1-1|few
TGTGCCATCAGTGAGTCACAGACACTAGCTTTCTTT
CAISESQTLAFF
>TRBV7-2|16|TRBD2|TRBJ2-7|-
TGTGCCAGCAGCTTAGTCGCGGGACTAGCGACGCACGAGCAGTACTTC
CASSLVAGLATHEQYF
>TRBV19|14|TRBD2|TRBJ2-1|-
TGTGCCAGTAGTATCGAGCGGGGGGCCAATGAGCAGTTCTTC
CASSIERGANEQFF
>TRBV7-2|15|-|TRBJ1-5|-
TGTGCCAGCAGCCCCTACGGGCAGGGGAGTGAGCCCCAGCATTTT
CASSPYGQGSEPQHF
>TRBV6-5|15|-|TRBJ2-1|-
TGTGCCAGCAGTATCGTACTTGGAGGGGACAATGAGCAGTTCTTC
CASSIVLGGDNEQFF
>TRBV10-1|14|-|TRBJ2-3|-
TGCGCCAGCAGTGACCCAACAGGGAAAGATACGCAGTATTTT
CASSDPTGKDTQYF
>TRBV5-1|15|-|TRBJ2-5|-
TGCGCCAGCAGCTTGGGTTTTGGGCAGCAAGAGACCCAGTACTTC
CASSLGFGQQETQYF
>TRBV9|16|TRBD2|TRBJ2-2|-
TGTGCCAGCAGCGTAGGGGTTAGCGGGAGTACCGGGGAGCTGTTTTTT
CASSVGVSGSTGELFF
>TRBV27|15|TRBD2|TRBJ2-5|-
TGTGCCAGCAGACCGGGAGGTCGGGGGCAAGAGACCCAGTACTTC
CASRPGGRGQETQYF
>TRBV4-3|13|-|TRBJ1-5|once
TGCGCCAGCTCCTCTTCGGGCAATCAGCCCCAGCATTTT
CASSSSGNQPQHF
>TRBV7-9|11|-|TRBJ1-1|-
TGTGCCAGCAGCCTCAACACTGAAGCTTTCTTT
CASSLNTEAFF
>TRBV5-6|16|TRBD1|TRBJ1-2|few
TGTGCCAGCAGCCGCGCCCCGGGACAGGGACCCTATGGCTACACCTTC
CASSRAPGQGPYGYTF
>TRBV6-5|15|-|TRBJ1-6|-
TGTGCCAGCAGTTACTCGGCAGCGGGACTGGAGCCCCTCCACTTT
CASSYSAAGLEPLHF
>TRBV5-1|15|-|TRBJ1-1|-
TGCGCCAGCAAAAGCTTGGCTCAGGAGAACACTGAAGCTTTCTTT
CASKSLAQENTEAFF
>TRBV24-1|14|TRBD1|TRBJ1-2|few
TGTGCCACCAGTGCCCCAGGGGGCGACTATGGCTACACCTTC
CATSAPGGDYGYTF
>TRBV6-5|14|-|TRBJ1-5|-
TGTGCCATCCCGTCGGGGTCGGGCAATCAGCCCCAGCATTTT
CAIPSGSGNQPQHF
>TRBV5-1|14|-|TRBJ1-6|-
TGCGCCAGCAGCTTGGGTTCGGGGAATTCACCCCTCCACTTT
CASSLGSGNSPLHF
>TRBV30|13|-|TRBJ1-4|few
TGTGCCTGGAGTGTACAGAATAATGAAAAACTGTTTTTT
CAWSVQNNEKLFF
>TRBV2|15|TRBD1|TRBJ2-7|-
TGTGCCAGCAGGTCCGGGACAGGGAATAGCTACGAGCAGTACTTC
CASRSGTGNSYEQYF
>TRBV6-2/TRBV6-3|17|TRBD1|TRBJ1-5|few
TGTGCCAGCAGTTACACCGACAGGGGCAGTGGCAATCAGCCCCAGCATTTT
CASSYTDRGSGNQPQHF
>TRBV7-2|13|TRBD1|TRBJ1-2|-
TGTGCCAGCAGCTTAGGACAGGGCTATGGCTACACCTTC
CASSLGQGYGYTF
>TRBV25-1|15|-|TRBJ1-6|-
TGTGCCAGCAGTGACTCTTCAGCGATCAGATCACCCCTCCACTTT
CASSDSSAIRSPLHF
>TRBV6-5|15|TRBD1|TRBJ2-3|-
TGTGCCAGCAGTTCCACCGGGACAGGGCCAGATACGCAGTATTTT
CASSSTGTGPDTQYF
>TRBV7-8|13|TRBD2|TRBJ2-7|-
TGTGCCAGCAGCCTCGGGGGGGGCTACGAGCAGTACTTC
CASSLGGGYEQYF
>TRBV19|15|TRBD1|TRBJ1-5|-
TGTGCCAGTGACAGGGGCTGGGCTAGCAATCAGCCCCAGCATTTT
CASDRGWASNQPQHF
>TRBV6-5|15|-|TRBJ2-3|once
TGTGCCAGCCTGGACGGGACTCTCTTCACAGATACGCAGTATTTT
CASLDGTLFTDTQYF
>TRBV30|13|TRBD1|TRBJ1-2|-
TGTGCCTTGGGGACAGGGGTTAACTATGGCTACACCTTC
CALGTGVNYGYTF
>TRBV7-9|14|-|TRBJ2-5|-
TGTGCCAGCAGCTTGGGTAACACGGGGGAGACCCAGTACTTC
CASSLGNTGETQYF
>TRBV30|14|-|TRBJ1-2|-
TGTGCCTGGAGCGGGACACCCGGAGGTGGTGGCTACACCTTC
CAWSGTPGGGGYTF
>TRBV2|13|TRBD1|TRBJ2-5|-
TGTGCCAGCAGCCGGGACAGGGGTGAGACCCAGTACTTC
CASSRDRGETQYF
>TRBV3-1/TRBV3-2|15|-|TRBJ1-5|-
TGTGCCAGCAGCCAAACAGTGGGTAGCAATCAGCCCCAGCATTTT
CASSQTVGSNQPQHF
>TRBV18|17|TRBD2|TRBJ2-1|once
TGTGCCAGCTCACCATTTTTCGGAGCGGGAGCCCCCAATGAGCAGTTCTTC
CASSPFFGAGAPNEQFF
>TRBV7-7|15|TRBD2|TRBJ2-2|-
TGTGCCAGCAGCCCTAGCGGGGGACAAACCGGGGAGCTGTTTTTT
CASSPSGGQTGELFF
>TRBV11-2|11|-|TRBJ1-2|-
TGTGCCAGCAGCTTACTCGTCGGCTACACCTTC
CASSLLVGYTF
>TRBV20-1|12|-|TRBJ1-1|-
TGCAGTGCTAGTAACAGGGCCGCTGAAGCTTTCTTT
CSASNRAAEAFF
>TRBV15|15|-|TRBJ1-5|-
TGTGCCACCAGCAGAGGTAGGGAGGGCAATCAGCCCCAGCATTTT
CATSRGREGNQPQHF
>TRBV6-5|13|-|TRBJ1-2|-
TGTGCCAGCACCCTCCAGTCTAACTATGGCTACACCTTC
CASTLQSNYGYTF
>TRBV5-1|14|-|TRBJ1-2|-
TGCGCCAGCAGCTCTCAGACATCGTCCTATGGCTACACCTTC
CASSSQTSSYGYTF
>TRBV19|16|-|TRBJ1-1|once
TGTGCCAGTAGTATATTGAGAAGAGGGTCGGGGACTGAAGCTTTCTTT
CASSILRRGSGTEAFF
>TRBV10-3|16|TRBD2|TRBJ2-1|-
TGTGCCACCGCCCCTCAGCGGGAGAGTGGGTACAATGAGCAGTTCTTC
CATAPQRESGYNEQFF
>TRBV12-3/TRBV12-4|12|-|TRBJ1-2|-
TGTGCCAGCAGTTTAGGAGGCCGGGGCTACACCTTC
CASSLGGRGYTF
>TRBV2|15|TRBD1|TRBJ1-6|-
TGTGCCAGCAGTGAAGCAGACAGGGGATCTTCACCCCTCCACTTT
CASSEADRGSSPLHF
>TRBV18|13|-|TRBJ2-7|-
TGTGCCAGCTCACGGGCCCCTTTGCGCGAGCAGTACTTC
CASSRAPLREQYF
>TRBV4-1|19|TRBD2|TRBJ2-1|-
TGCGCCAGCAGCCTCGGCCCTAGCGGGAGGGTTTATTCCTACAATGAGCAGTTCTTC
CASSLGPSGRVYSYNEQFF
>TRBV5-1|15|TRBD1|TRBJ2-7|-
TGCGCCAGCAGCTCCCGACAGGGGGCGTCCTACGAGCAGTACTTC
CASSSRQGASYEQYF
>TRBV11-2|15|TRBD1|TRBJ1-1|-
TGTGCCAGCAGCCTCAGGGACAGGGTGAACACTGAAGCTTTCTTT
CASSLRDRVNTEAFF